Listed below are T cell receptor beta chains from one sample, sequenced in a study of blood T cells in healthy people across ages. TCRdb re-derived calls from the 5' RACE reads in MiXCR, one entry per CDR3 protein. The top ten clones hold around 20% of a sample with about 570,000 distinct CDR3 sequences, 25% to 30% of them seen once. The sequenced sample consisted of blood. Receptor source: a woman in her sixties or seventies in good health. CDR3s leave out the opening cysteine and the closing phenylalanine or tryptophan.

v_gene,j_gene,CDR3aa
TRBV20-1,TRBJ2-5,SARDSSGSQETQY
TRBV21-1,TRBJ1-6,ASSKKTEGSPLH
TRBV25-1,TRBJ1-1,ASSEYTGSTEAF
TRBV7-9,TRBJ2-5,ASSTLSSGGLETQY
TRBV28,TRBJ2-1,ASSRAGGAIEQF
TRBV20-1,TRBJ2-1,SAGGSSGGSYNEQF
TRBV20-1,TRBJ2-1,SARASSGGVGNEQF
TRBV4-3,TRBJ1-2,ASSQDHRGLGYT
TRBV18,TRBJ1-1,ASSPRAGGLNTEAF
TRBV12-3/TRBV12-4,TRBJ2-3,ASSPRAPGLGTDTQY
TRBV9,TRBJ1-2,ASSVVQGAGGYT
TRBV7-2,TRBJ2-3,ASSNTGVFTDTQY
TRBV29-1,TRBJ2-3,TVGTGKTDTQY
TRBV3-1,TRBJ1-1,ASSQFLGVEAF
TRBV7-2,TRBJ2-4,ASSSGGQAKNIQY
TRBV7-2,TRBJ2-7,ASSLAGGIDEQY
TRBV29-1,TRBJ1-2,SVGGRAGAIYGYT
TRBV3-1,TRBJ1-2,ASSRPGQGYT
TRBV20-1,TRBJ2-3,SAPPISSTDTQY
TRBV5-1,TRBJ2-5,ASSPEGRGTQY
TRBV20-1,TRBJ1-5,SARTGTGISNQPQH
TRBV9,TRBJ2-1,ASSVEGVMTEAYNEQF
TRBV21-1,TRBJ2-7,ASSTRAQGVDEQY
TRBV25-1,TRBJ2-4,ASSAPGTGGGIQY
TRBV7-2,TRBJ2-5,ASSRDRERETQY
TRBV24-1,TRBJ1-2,ATSDSKDRPNGYT
TRBV5-1,TRBJ1-2,ASSFAVVDGYT
TRBV11-1,TRBJ1-1,ASSVQTGGEAF
TRBV28,TRBJ2-6,ASRVSGGANVLT
TRBV9,TRBJ2-1,ASSVGVPLYNEQF
TRBV9,TRBJ1-1,ASSVTVKNTEAF
TRBV4-2,TRBJ2-5,ASSLILAASETQY
TRBV7-3,TRBJ1-1,ASSLIHRGTVAEAF
TRBV3-1,TRBJ2-4,ASSRDRMGQSNIQY
TRBV10-3,TRBJ2-1,AITQDRDEQF
TRBV6-2/TRBV6-3,TRBJ2-1,ASKTLLKQGEQF
TRBV29-1,TRBJ1-1,SVGKGTSTEAF
TRBV7-2,TRBJ2-7,ASSPGGVRNEQY
TRBV4-2,TRBJ2-5,ASSHFNGGLTETQY
TRBV6-5,TRBJ1-1,ASSYDRSNTEAF
TRBV2,TRBJ1-1,ASSENTMNTEAF
TRBV6-5,TRBJ2-4,ASRLTVAKNIQY
TRBV27,TRBJ1-1,ASSVRQGYTEAF
TRBV4-3,TRBJ1-4,ASSQVQATRNEKLF
TRBV5-1,TRBJ1-4,ASSPTGDEEKLF
TRBV11-2,TRBJ2-5,ASSSQASQETQY